This T cell receptor beta chain was identified in a study of identical twins. V dropped 3 bases and J dropped 2 bases, with 11 bases sitting between them. This CDR3 spans 14 amino acids. Germline V gives CDR1 WNHNN, CDR2 SYGVQD (reference sequence). TCRdb itself ran the 5' RACE reads through MiXCR, one entry per CDR3 protein. The sample holds 570,000 or so distinct CDR3 sequences, just under 10% seen once. These data also formed part of another study, on yellow fever vaccine responses in identical twins.

This chain links TRBV10-1 with TRBJ2-7; D is possibly TRBD2 (6 bases). The specimen sequenced was PBMCs. This clonotype was sampled from a woman under 30 in good health. The CDR3 spells CASSDSGVPYEQYF. Here the CDR3 DNA reads TGCGCCAGCAGTGACTCGGGGGTTCCCTACGAGCAGTACTTC.